What follows are 32 T cell receptor beta chains derived from one specimen sequenced in a study of T-cell reconstitution after alpha-beta-depleted transplantation in children. As it was prepared, the TCRbeta library received unique molecular identifiers. From the PCR reads, TCRdb called clonotypes with MiXCR, one entry per CDR3 protein. The repertoire holds 440,000 or so distinct CDR3 sequences, with approximately 41% as singletons. The sequencing here drew on PBMCs, taken before TCRalphabeta/CD19-depleted stem cell transplant. The receptors shown here come from a girl aged 2 to 9 with aplastic anemia, due to receive a stem cell transplant.

The V gene is TRBV4-1, the J gene TRBJ2-3; TRBD1 agrees at 9 bases. Germline loops: CDR1 MGHRA, CDR2 YSYEKL. The CDR3 loop spans 15 amino acids. The V segment lost 0 bases and the J segment 6 bases; nucleotides outside the gene matches: 4. CDR3 residues: CASSQDWTGADTQYF. The CDR3 DNA reads as TGCGCCAGCAGCCAAGATTGGACAGGGGCGGATACGCAGTATTTT.

The chain joins TRBV7-2 to TRBJ2-1; maybe TRBD2 (5 bases). This CDR3 has 15 residues. CDR1 SGHTA and CDR2 FQGNSA come from the germline V gene. The V and J ends lost 1 base and 5 bases respectively, with 12 bases between them. The CDR3 bases are TGTGCCAGCAGCTTAGAGGCTAACGGGAACAATGAGCAGTTCTTC. Amino acid sequence: CASSLEANGNNEQFF.

This clonotype was seen many times. The chain uses TRBV12-3 or TRBV12-4 and TRBJ2-3; 7 nucleotides line up with TRBD2. The CDR3 extends over 12 amino acids. V dropped 5 bases and J dropped 8; count of bases not matched to a gene: 4. CDR3 coding DNA: TGTGCCAGCAGTCCTTCTAGCGGTACGCAGTATTTT. Translating it yields CASSPSSGTQYF.

This clonotype was detected once. The V and J genes are TRBV5-1 and TRBJ2-5; 8 bases agree with TRBD1. J was trimmed by 2 bases and V by 3 bases; bases with no gene match: 6. Germline lookup yields CDR1 SGHRS and CDR2 YFSETQ. This CDR3 region has 15 residues. CDR3 coding DNA: TGCGCCAGCAGCTCGGGACAGGCCCTTCAAGAGACCCAGTACTTC. This codes for CASSSGQALQETQYF.

Details on this clonotype: A much larger clone sits a single nucleotide away, making a read error possible. V and J are TRBV7-9 and TRBJ1-1; D call uncertain. Looked up from germline, CDR1 is SEHNR and CDR2 is FQNEAQ (reference sequence). Trimming took 7 bases from V and 7 from J, leaving 13 bases between them. The CDR3 spans 12 residues. Written as DNA, the CDR3 is TGTGCCAGCACCGGAGGTGGTCGTGAAGCTTTCTTT. The encoded protein is CASTGGGREAFF.

The chain carries TRBV24-1 and TRBJ2-3; the match to TRBD2 covers 13 bases. V lost 4 bases to trimming and J lost 2 bases; unmatched junction nucleotides: 14. The CDR3 runs to 20 residues. Germline CDR1 KGHDR, CDR2 SFDVKD. The CDR3 region is CATSDPVILAGGPVTDTQYF. The CDR3 bases are TGTGCCACCAGTGACCCAGTAATACTAGCGGGAGGGCCGGTCACAGATACGCAGTATTTT.

This clonotype has a count of ten or more. This chain uses TRBV5-1 with TRBJ1-1; a possible D gene is TRBD1 (5 bases). CDR3 size: 15 residues. The V end lost 1 base, the J end lost 3 bases, and 13 bases lay between the germline ends. The germline gives CDR1 SGHRS, CDR2 YFSETQ. The CDR3: CASSLSGPWDTEAFF. For the CDR3, the DNA is TGCGCCAGCAGCTTGTCGGGACCCTGGGACACTGAAGCTTTCTTT.

The rearrangement links TRBV5-1 to TRBJ1-1; tentative D call: TRBD1 (6 bases). Germline CDR1 and CDR2: SGHRS and YFSETQ. This CDR3 has 16 residues. The ends were cut back, 1 base at V and 4 bases at J, with 17 bases in the middle. CDR3 loop: CASSLRTADRSTEAFF. The CDR3 DNA is TGCGCCAGCAGCTTGAGAACAGCCGACAGGAGCACTGAAGCTTTCTTT.

This clonotype was recorded a few times. V usage is TRBV19 and J usage is TRBJ1-5; D is perhaps TRBD1 (5 bases). The ends were cut back, 11 bases at V and 2 bases at J, with 7 bases in the middle. Germline assignment: CDR1 LNHDA and CDR2 SQIVND (reference sequence). The CDR3 consists of 11 residues. CDR3 region: CAGGGNQPQHF. The CDR3 coding sequence is TGTGCCGGGGGGGGCAATCAGCCCCAGCATTTT.

V usage is TRBV20-1 and J usage is TRBJ1-5; possibly TRBD1 for D (5 bases). This CDR3 has 14 residues. Germline lookup yields CDR1 DFQATT and CDR2 SNEGSKA (reference sequence). CDR3 bases: TGCAGCCAAGGCCCGGGGGGGATGAATCAGCCCCAGCATTTT. Its protein is CSQGPGGMNQPQHF.

This clonotype was recorded many times. The chain carries TRBV5-6 and TRBJ2-1; TRBD2 aligns across 11 bases. This CDR3 contains 17 residues. V lost 4 bases to trimming and J lost 6 bases; unmatched junction nucleotides: 12. Germline values: CDR1 SGHDT, CDR2 YYEEEE. The CDR3 DNA reads as TGTGCCAGCAGCAGATATGGACTAGCGGGCCTGCCCAATGAGCAGTTCTTC. Its protein product is CASSRYGLAGLPNEQFF.

This chain uses TRBV19 with TRBJ2-5, with D unresolved. The CDR3 spans 13 residues. V dropped 5 bases and J dropped 4 bases, with 11 bases sitting between them. Germline V gene sequence: CDR1 LNHDA, CDR2 SQIVND (reference sequence). The CDR3 loop reads CASSERVGETQYF. CDR3 sequence (DNA): TGTGCCAGTAGTGAGCGAGTTGGAGAGACCCAGTACTTC.

The table lists this clonotype with many counts. V and J are TRBV20-1 and TRBJ2-4, with 8 positions matching TRBD1. V trimming: 7 bases; J trimming: 0 bases; junction bases outside the gene matches: 14. Per the germline V gene, CDR1 is DFQATT and CDR2 is SNEGSKA (reference sequence). The CDR3 consists of 17 residues. CDR3 DNA: TGCAGTGTCGCAGGGGGCCTAGGGAGTAGAGCCAAAAACATTCAGTACTTC. It translates to CSVAGGLGSRAKNIQYF.

This chain uses TRBV6-5 with TRBJ1-5; TRBD1 aligns across 7 bases. The CDR3 sequence is 14 residues long. Losses at the gene ends were 4 bases for V and 4 bases for J; bases not matched to a gene: 4. Germline V gene data show CDR1 as MNHEY and CDR2 as SVGAGI. CDR3 protein: CASSWDRYNQPQHF. The DNA for the CDR3 is TGTGCCAGCAGTTGGGACAGATATAATCAGCCCCAGCATTTT.

To note about this clonotype: It may be a read error: a sequence one base away is much more abundant. The chain joins TRBV20-1 to TRBJ2-1, with 7 bases matching TRBD2. The CDR3 loop spans 15 amino acids. Looked up from germline, CDR1 is DFQATT and CDR2 is SNEGSKA (reference sequence). The CDR3 spells CSATSGIGSSNEQFF. CDR3 DNA sequence: TGCAGTGCGACCAGCGGGATTGGCTCCTCCAATGAGCAGTTCTTC.

This clonotype was observed a handful of times. The rearrangement links TRBV28 to TRBJ2-7, with D perhaps given as TRBD1 or TRBD2 (5 bases each). Germline V lookup: CDR1 MDHEN, CDR2 SYDVKM. V was clipped by 7 bases and J by 4 bases, with 14 bases between them. This CDR3 comprises 13 residues. The CDR3 region has the DNA TGTGCCAGCACCCCCCAGGGACCGTACGAGCAGTACTTC. Translating it yields CASTPQGPYEQYF.

J is TRBJ2-7 and V is TRBV7-6, with TRBD2 matching 9 bases. With V trimmed by 4 bases and J by 2 bases, 6 bases remained unmatched. This CDR3 has 15 amino acids. Looked up from germline, CDR1 is SGHVS and CDR2 is FNYEAQ. CDR3 region: CASSSEAGGPYEQYF. The DNA for the CDR3 is TGTGCCAGCAGCTCGGAAGCGGGGGGTCCCTACGAGCAGTACTTC.

The V call is TRBV6-5, the J call TRBJ1-1; TRBD1 might be the D (5 bases). V dropped 2 bases and J dropped 5 bases, with 15 bases sitting between them. This CDR3 comprises 15 residues. Germline V gives CDR1 MNHEY, CDR2 SVGAGI. CDR3 nucleotides: TGTGCCAGCAGTTACCCCGGGTTCGGGGGGACTGAAGCTTTCTTT. It is translated as CASSYPGFGGTEAFF.

The gene calls are TRBV6-5 and TRBJ1-2; 8 bases align to TRBD1. J gave up 5 bases and V 0 bases, and 11 bases lay outside the gene matches. The CDR3 has 17 amino acids. The germline CDR1 and CDR2 sequences are MNHEY and SVGAGI. CDR3 bases: TGTGCCAGCAGTTACTCGATTGGGACAGGCGACTTTTATGGCTACACCTTC. Its protein product is CASSYSIGTGDFYGYTF.

A few counts support this clonotype. CDR3 sequence (DNA): TGTGCCAGCAGCTTAGTCGGGGGCAGGAGAGAAGCTTTCTTT. Translating it yields CASSLVGGRREAFF. The J gene is TRBJ1-1, the V gene TRBV7-8, with D possibly being TRBD1 (6 bases). Trimming left V 1 base short and J 8 bases short, with 14 bases between. Germline V lookup: CDR1 SGHVS, CDR2 FQNEAQ. The CDR3 is 14 amino acids.

The gene calls are TRBV7-8 and TRBJ2-1, with D maybe TRBD1 (7 bases). Trimming shortened V by 5 bases and J by 4 bases, and 21 bases separated the two germline ends. The CDR3 covers 17 residues. Germline V lookup: CDR1 SGHVS, CDR2 FQNEAQ. The CDR3 DNA follows: TGTGCCAGCAGCATAGGGGGCCTTTCGCGGGGATACAATGAGCAGTTCTTC. Its translation: CASSIGGLSRGYNEQFF.

The gene calls are TRBV5-6 and TRBJ2-3; a weak D match, TRBD2 (5 bases). Germline CDR1 is SGHDT and CDR2 is YYEEEE. V was pared by 0 bases and J by 3 bases, with 17 bases between. CDR3 length: 17 amino acids. The CDR3 sequence is CASSLEAAWKRTDTQYF. As DNA, the CDR3 is TGTGCCAGCAGCTTGGAGGCAGCTTGGAAGCGGACAGATACGCAGTATTTT.

This chain uses TRBV12-3 or TRBV12-4 with TRBJ2-5; either TRBD1 or TRBD2 may supply D (5 bases each). V was pared by 5 bases and J by 5 bases, with 12 bases between. CDR3 size: 13 residues. CDR3 loop: CASSGEGQETQYF. CDR3 in DNA: TGTGCCAGCAGTGGAGAGGGGCAGGAGACCCAGTACTTC.

The rearrangement joins TRBV12-3 or TRBV12-4 to TRBJ1-1; unclear D gene. CDR3 size: 14 residues. Deletions cut 0 bases from V and 5 bases from J, with 10 bases between. CDR3 DNA: TGTGCCAGCAGTTTAGCGGCGGCGAGAACTGAAGCTTTCTTT. Translated: CASSLAAARTEAFF.

This clonotype was recorded many times. The chain links TRBV29-1 to TRBJ1-2; D may be TRBD1 (5 bases). The V end was cut by 4 bases, the J end by 3 bases, with 18 bases between. The CDR3 sequence is 15 residues long. CDR1 SQVTM and CDR2 ANQGSEA come from the germline V gene. This CDR3 reads CSVVREWGSDYGYTF. Here the CDR3 DNA reads TGCAGCGTTGTAAGGGAGTGGGGGTCCGACTATGGCTACACCTTC.

This clonotype was observed at least ten times. The chain couples TRBV5-1 to TRBJ2-1; TRBD2 matches at 8 bases. Germline V gene lookup returns CDR1 SGHRS and CDR2 YFSETQ. Unmatched junction bases numbered 10, after V lost 4 bases and J lost 7 bases. The CDR3 is 15 residues long. The DNA for the CDR3 is TGCGCCAGCAGCCGGGGGGGACTAGACAAGAATGAGCAGTTCTTC. Amino acid sequence: CASSRGGLDKNEQFF.

V usage is TRBV7-8 and J usage is TRBJ2-5, with TRBD2 as a possible D gene (6 bases). Germline CDR1 is SGHVS and CDR2 is FQNEAQ. The CDR3 is made up of 15 amino acids. Trimming cost V 0 bases and J 2 bases, with 10 bases left between them. The CDR3 here is CASSLALEGQETQYF. CDR3 in DNA: TGTGCCAGCAGCTTAGCGCTGGAGGGTCAAGAGACCCAGTACTTC.

The V and J genes are TRBV5-6 and TRBJ2-7, with TRBD2 matching 12 bases. Looked up from germline, CDR1 is SGHDT and CDR2 is YYEEEE. V shed 0 bases, J shed 6 bases, and the junction held 7 bases outside the gene matches. The CDR3 spans 16 residues. The CDR3 nucleotides read TGTGCCAGCAGCTTGGGTCTAGCGGGAGGGCCGGGCGAGCAGTACTTC. Translating it yields CASSLGLAGGPGEQYF.

The rearrangement links TRBV29-1 to TRBJ2-2, with D possibly matching TRBD1 (5 bases). The germline V and J ends were trimmed by 5 bases and 1 base, with 11 bases remaining between them. CDR3 length: 14 residues. Germline V gene sequence: CDR1 SQVTM, CDR2 ANQGSEA. CDR3 sequence reads: CSVRRQGNTGELFF. The CDR3 DNA sequence: TGCAGCGTTCGTCGCCAGGGGAACACCGGGGAGCTGTTTTTT.

This clonotype was detected only a few times. V usage is TRBV20-1 and J usage is TRBJ2-7; a possible D gene is TRBD2 (6 bases). The CDR3 spans 11 residues. Trimming took 3 bases from V and 6 from J, leaving 9 bases between them. Per germline, CDR1 DFQATT and CDR2 SNEGSKA (reference sequence). The CDR3 here is CSASAGLEQYF. The CDR3, as DNA: TGCAGTGCTAGTGCGGGGCTCGAGCAGTACTTC.

The table lists this clonotype with a few counts. This rearrangement joins TRBV25-1 to TRBJ1-1; 7 nucleotides line up with TRBD1. Trimming cost V 7 bases and J 5 bases; bases outside gene matches: 4. This CDR3 is built from 12 residues. Germline lookup yields CDR1 MGHDK and CDR2 SYGVNS. The CDR3 loop reads CASNVQGTEAFF. For the CDR3, the DNA is TGTGCCAGCAACGTACAGGGGACTGAAGCTTTCTTT.

The chain employs TRBV12-3 or TRBV12-4 and TRBJ2-5; D gene uncertain. Trimming left V 6 bases short and J 4 bases short, with 12 bases between. The length of the CDR3 is 13 residues. The CDR3: CASRVPGGETQYF. CDR3 DNA sequence: TGTGCCAGCAGAGTGCCCGGCGGAGAGACCCAGTACTTC.